A selection of T cell receptor beta chains follows, all from one sample in a study of shared clonotypes between healthy human individuals. Profiled with immunoSEQ multiplex PCR; TCRdb holds only in-frame clones, not every one. The table records a few hundred thousand clones, 70% to 75% of them present only once. The material sequenced was memory CD4+ T cells sorted from blood. The receptors originated from a man aged 25-40 years in good health. Each CDR3 is given with its conserved first and last residue. The D gene is left open where the match is weak. Expanded clones get a size class; other rows say once, few or many, or leave the size out.

CASSGTDGELFF,TGTGCCAGTAGTGGGACTGACGGGGAGCTGTTTTTT,many,TRBJ2-2,NA,TRBV19
CASSLGTGEKLFF,TGTGCCAGCAGCTTGGGGACAGGCGAAAAACTGTTTTTT,once,TRBJ1-4,TRBD1,TRBV7-9
CASSWGQSYGYTF,TGTGCCAGCAGCTGGGGACAGAGCTATGGCTACACCTTC,NA,TRBJ1-2,TRBD1,TRBV7-9
CASTKHAGVSSYNEQFF,TGTGCCAGCACCAAGCACGCAGGGGTCAGCTCCTACAATGAGCAGTTCTTC,NA,TRBJ2-1,NA,TRBV7-2
CASSLNTGTGDGYTF,TGCGCCAGCAGCCTAAATACCGGGACAGGGGATGGCTACACCTTC,NA,TRBJ1-2,TRBD1,TRBV5-1
CASSLGGRNEKLFF,TGTGCCAGCAGCTTAGGTGGTCGGAATGAAAAACTGTTTTTT,NA,TRBJ1-4,NA,TRBV11-2
CASSQATSGGADTQYF,TGCGCCAGCAGCCAAGCAACTAGCGGGGGCGCAGATACGCAGTATTTT,few,TRBJ2-3,TRBD2,TRBV4-3
CAIRSDRVNTEAFF,TGTGCCATCAGGTCGGACAGGGTGAACACTGAAGCTTTCTTT,NA,TRBJ1-1,TRBD1,TRBV10-3
CASEARSTDTQYF,TGTGCCAGCGAGGCCCGGAGCACAGATACGCAGTATTTT,NA,TRBJ2-3,NA,TRBV2
CASSFDAGANVLTF,TGTGCCAGCAGCTTCGATGCCGGGGCCAACGTCCTGACTTTC,NA,TRBJ2-6,NA,TRBV5-4
CASSLSPGQRYEQYF,TGCGCCAGCAGCTTGTCGCCGGGTCAGAGATACGAGCAGTACTTC,NA,TRBJ2-7,NA,TRBV5-1
CATLQGAYTEAFF,TGTGCCACCCTACAGGGGGCATACACTGAAGCTTTCTTT,NA,TRBJ1-1,TRBD1,TRBV7-2
CASTPLGHFSTDTQYF,TGCGCCAGCACCCCTCTGGGACATTTTAGCACAGATACGCAGTATTTT,NA,TRBJ2-3,NA,TRBV5-1
CASSLTTGGGNQPQHF,TGTGCCAGCAGCCTAACTACAGGGGGCGGCAATCAGCCCCAGCATTTT,NA,TRBJ1-5,TRBD1,TRBV5-6
CASSQASGSGGYEQYF,TGTGCCAGCAGCCAAGCTAGCGGGAGTGGGGGCTACGAGCAGTACTTC,NA,TRBJ2-7,TRBD2,TRBV4-2
CASKDRGDTQYF,TGTGCCAGTAAAGACAGGGGAGATACGCAGTATTTT,NA,TRBJ2-3,TRBD1,TRBV19
CASSRETAGELFF,TGCGCCAGCAGCCGGGAGACGGCCGGGGAGCTGTTTTTT,NA,TRBJ2-2,NA,TRBV5-1
CASSSGLAGYNEQFF,TGTGCCAGCAGCTCCGGACTAGCGGGTTACAATGAGCAGTTCTTC,NA,TRBJ2-1,TRBD2,TRBV11-3
CASSLLGETYEQYF,TGCGCCAGCAGCTTGTTAGGGGAGACCTACGAGCAGTACTTC,NA,TRBJ2-7,NA,TRBV5-1
CASSHRRLAGGDTQYF,TGTGCCAGCAGCCACCGTCGACTAGCGGGAGGAGATACGCAGTATTTT,NA,TRBJ2-3,TRBD2,TRBV7-9
CAWSAGYSGANVLTF,TGTGCCTGGAGTGCCGGCTACTCTGGGGCCAACGTCCTGACTTTC,many,TRBJ2-6,NA,TRBV30
CASSLANTGELFF,TGTGCCAGCTCACTCGCGAACACCGGGGAGCTGTTTTTT,NA,TRBJ2-2,NA,TRBV18
CASRDSGNYNEQFF,TGCGCCAGCAGGGATAGCGGGAACTACAATGAGCAGTTCTTC,once,TRBJ2-1,TRBD2,TRBV10-2
CASSRLAGRNEQYF,TGTGCCAGCAGCCGACTAGCGGGACGGAACGAGCAGTACTTC,NA,TRBJ2-7,TRBD2,TRBV14
CASSQEVRGPRYF,TGCGCCAGCAGCCAAGAAGTGCGGGGGCCCCGGTACTTC,NA,TRBJ2-5,NA,TRBV4-3
CSGAGLAGGPSYEQYF,TGCAGCGGGGCGGGACTAGCGGGCGGACCCTCCTACGAGCAGTACTTC,NA,TRBJ2-7,TRBD2,TRBV29-1
CAWSVFGGANEKLFF,TGTGCCTGGAGTGTTTTTGGGGGGGCTAATGAAAAACTGTTTTTT,once,TRBJ1-4,NA,TRBV30
CASSLFSASYNNEQFF,TGTGCCAGCAGCTTGTTTTCGGCTAGCTATAACAATGAGCAGTTCTTC,few,TRBJ2-1,NA,TRBV5-5
CASSLKLAESTDTQYF,TGTGCCAGCAGCCTAAAGTTAGCGGAGAGCACAGATACGCAGTATTTT,NA,TRBJ2-3,NA,TRBV13
CATATSGRSDEQFF,TGTGCCACCGCGACTAGCGGGAGGAGCGATGAGCAGTTCTTC,NA,TRBJ2-1,TRBD2,TRBV19
CASSLEGHQPQHF,TGTGCCAGCAGCTTGGAGGGCCATCAGCCCCAGCATTTT,NA,TRBJ1-5,NA,TRBV5-5
CASSRWRETQYF,TGTGCCAGCAGCCGCTGGCGGGAGACCCAGTACTTC,NA,TRBJ2-5,NA,TRBV7-6
CASSHGTSPGELFF,TGCGCCAGCAGCCATGGGACTAGCCCCGGGGAGCTGTTTTTT,once,TRBJ2-2,TRBD2,TRBV5-1
CATSRPSAGGTQYF,TGTGCCACCAGCAGACCCTCAGCGGGAGGTACGCAGTATTTT,NA,TRBJ2-3,TRBD2,TRBV15
CASSVGPARETQYF,TGCGCCAGCAGCGTAGGACCAGCCCGGGAGACCCAGTACTTC,NA,TRBJ2-5,NA,TRBV5-1
CAVVGDASYEQYF,TGCGCAGTCGTAGGGGACGCCTCCTACGAGCAGTACTTC,NA,TRBJ2-7,NA,TRBV10-2
CASSQFQGGGNQPQHF,TGCGCCAGCAGCCAATTTCAGGGGGGGGGCAATCAGCCCCAGCATTTT,NA,TRBJ1-5,TRBD1,TRBV4-3
CASSIVDRGGYEQYF,TGTGCCAGTAGTATAGTAGACAGGGGAGGCTACGAGCAGTACTTC,NA,TRBJ2-7,TRBD1,TRBV19
CASSLAGQAAKNIQYF,TGTGCCAGCAGCTTGGCCGGTCAGGCGGCCAAAAACATTCAGTACTTC,NA,TRBJ2-4,NA,TRBV5-5
CASSSVLAGPDTQYF,TGCGCCAGCAGCTCTGTCCTAGCGGGACCAGATACGCAGTATTTT,NA,TRBJ2-3,TRBD2,TRBV5-1
CASWGLAGGASYEQYF,TGTGCCAGCTGGGGACTAGCGGGAGGCGCTTCCTACGAGCAGTACTTC,NA,TRBJ2-7,TRBD2,TRBV7-9
CATSSYSGKSYNEQFF,TGTGCCACCAGCAGTTATAGCGGGAAATCCTACAATGAGCAGTTCTTC,NA,TRBJ2-1,TRBD2,TRBV15
CASSQDHGLAVDEQFF,TGCGCCAGCAGCCAAGACCATGGACTAGCGGTCGATGAGCAGTTCTTC,NA,TRBJ2-1,TRBD2,TRBV4-3
CASSVEWLKTGELFF,TGTGCCAGCAGCGTAGAATGGCTAAAGACCGGGGAGCTGTTTTTT,NA,TRBJ2-2,NA,TRBV9
CASSMAGTEETQYF,TGCGCCAGCAGCATGGCCGGGACAGAAGAGACCCAGTACTTC,NA,TRBJ2-5,TRBD1,TRBV5-1
CASSSTGALAKNIQYF,TGTGCCAGCAGCTCCACCGGGGCTTTAGCCAAAAACATTCAGTACTTC,once,TRBJ2-4,NA,TRBV5-4
CASSLGAGALAEQYF,TGTGCCAGCAGCTTGGGGGCAGGGGCTTTGGCCGAGCAGTACTTC,few,TRBJ2-7,NA,TRBV11-2
CASSESNRGDTEAFF,TGTGCCAGCAGTGAATCTAACAGGGGGGACACTGAAGCTTTCTTT,NA,TRBJ1-1,TRBD1,TRBV25-1
CATSGTENQPQHF,TGTGCCACCTCAGGGACAGAGAATCAGCCCCAGCATTTT,NA,TRBJ1-5,TRBD1,TRBV2
CASSPTANSYEQYF,TGTGCCAGCAGCCCCACAGCCAACTCCTACGAGCAGTACTTC,NA,TRBJ2-7,NA,TRBV11-3
CASSGANVLTF,TGTGCCAGTTCTGGGGCCAACGTCCTGACTTTC,NA,TRBJ2-6,NA,TRBV7-9
CASSVVLQGIQYF,TGTGCCAGCAGCGTAGTGTTACAGGGGATACAGTACTTC,few,TRBJ2-7,TRBD1,TRBV9
CASIGGAREKLFF,TGTGCCAGCATAGGGGGGGCACGCGAAAAACTGTTTTTT,few,TRBJ1-4,NA,TRBV2
CASTPQGGEKLFF,TGTGCCAGCACCCCCCAGGGTGGCGAAAAACTGTTTTTT,once,TRBJ1-4,NA,TRBV7-9
CASSVPGLSQFF,TGTGCCAGCAGTGTGCCGGGACTATCCCAGTTCTTC,NA,TRBJ2-1,TRBD2,TRBV25-1